This T cell receptor beta chain was sequenced in a study of blood T cell repertoires in COVID-19. Study as a whole: Acute and convalescent COVID-19 specimens originated in the United States, Italy and Spain. T cells, B-cell-depleted T cells, or PBMCs provided the cDNA or gDNA that served as material.

The germline CDR1 and CDR2 sequences are MNHEY and SVGAGI. This CDR3 spans 13 amino acids. V was cut by 5 bases and J by 10 bases, with 12 bases left in between. Authors' methods: Estimation of nucleated cell counts was performed using reference gene primer amplification. TCRdb's copy holds only in-frame clones and misses some; the assay was immunoSEQ multiplex PCR. D and trimming were read from the DNA, whereas the V and J calls and clone size are those reported in that table. The sample shows over 300,000 clones, 80% to 90% of them seen only once. The chain combines TRBV6-5 with TRBJ1-6; the D gene is possibly TRBD1 (6 bases). The clonotype comes from a woman aged 45-59 years with acute or convalescent COVID-19. Sequenced sample: peripheral blood. The DNA for the CDR3 is TGTGCCAGCAGTATACAGGGAATGTCACCCCTCCACTTT. It specifies CASSIQGMSPLHF.